This entry lists 25 T cell receptor beta chains sequenced from one sample in a study of technical replicates of blood from a handful of donors. Produced via immunoSEQ multiplex PCR; TCRdb's table is partial and in-frame only. The sample carries 15,000 to 17,000 clones, approximately 84% recorded once. The sequencing input was PBMCs. These receptors originate from a human donor in good health.

The J gene is TRBJ2-7, the V gene TRBV7-2; TRBD1 agrees at 10 bases. The germline CDR1 and CDR2 sequences are SGHTA and FQGNSA. The CDR3 loop spans 15 amino acids. Trimming took 0 bases from V and 6 from J; bases not matched to a gene: 5. CDR3 DNA sequence: TGTGCCAGCAGCTTAGCTCCCGGACAGGGGGGCGAGCAGTACTTC. Translated: CASSLAPGQGGEQYF.

The rearrangement joins TRBV27 to TRBJ2-1; D remains unclear. This CDR3 spans 12 amino acids. Looked up from germline, CDR1 is MNHEY and CDR2 is SMNVEV (reference sequence). Trimming shortened V by 7 bases and J by 1 base, and 5 bases separated the two germline ends. In nucleotides, the CDR3 is TGTGCCAGCACTCGGTCCTACAATGAGCAGTTCTTC. Its translation is CASTRSYNEQFF.

This chain uses TRBV10-1 with TRBJ1-1; TRBD1 matches at 8 bases. The V gene end was trimmed by 5 bases and the J gene end by 6 bases; junction bases not matched to a gene: 5. This CDR3 is built from 13 residues. Germline V lookup: CDR1 WNHNN, CDR2 SYGVQD (reference sequence). The chain's CDR3 is CASSFQGASEAFF. The CDR3 DNA follows: TGCGCCAGCAGTTTCCAGGGGGCTTCTGAAGCTTTCTTT.

The rearrangement joins TRBV19 to TRBJ2-7; the match to TRBD2 covers 12 bases. This CDR3 spans 15 amino acids. The ends lost 5 bases at V and 0 bases at J; junction bases unmatched: 2. CDR1 is LNHDA and CDR2 is SQIVND in the germline V gene (reference sequence). Written as DNA, the CDR3 is TGTGCCAGTAGTCGACTAGCGGGGGCCTCCTACGAGCAGTACTTC. Protein: CASSRLAGASYEQYF.

The chain recombines TRBV2 with TRBJ2-1, with TRBD2 identical over 13 bases. The CDR3 spans 17 residues. Germline trimming cut 7 bases from V and 8 bases from J; bases unmatched to any gene: 14. Germline V lookup: CDR1 SNHLY, CDR2 FYNNEI. CDR3 sequence: CASIRLAGGPSVDEQFF. For the CDR3, the DNA is TGTGCCAGCATCCGACTAGCGGGAGGTCCCTCGGTGGATGAGCAGTTCTTC.

V usage is TRBV2 and J usage is TRBJ1-2, with 7 bases that match TRBD1. Trimming at V came to 4 bases and at J to 8 bases, leaving 7 bases not matched to a gene. This CDR3 is built from 13 residues. Germline V CDR1 and CDR2: SNHLY, FYNNEI. In DNA, the CDR3 is TGTGCCAGCAGTGCGGGAGGGGGCCGGGGCTACACCTTC. It is translated as CASSAGGGRGYTF.

The CDR3 DNA sequence: TGTGCCAGCAGCTTAGCAGGTGGGGGGTCCGGCACCGGGGAGCTGTTTTTT. It yields the protein CASSLAGGGSGTGELFF. The V call is TRBV11-1, the J call TRBJ2-2, with a weak D call TRBD2 (6 bases). Trimming pared 0 bases from V and 4 bases from J, leaving 15 bases between. Looked up from germline, CDR1 is SGHAT and CDR2 is FQDESV (reference sequence). The length of the CDR3 is 17 residues.

This chain connects TRBV5-1 to TRBJ2-7; 7 bases fit TRBD2. CDR1 and CDR2 (germline): SGHRS, YFSETQ. CDR3 length: 14 amino acids. The V gene end was trimmed by 3 bases and the J gene end by 2 bases; junction bases not matched to a gene: 5. This CDR3 is CASSSSGLPYEQYF. CDR3 nucleotide sequence: TGCGCCAGCAGCTCTTCGGGACTACCCTACGAGCAGTACTTC.

The chain uses TRBV28 and TRBJ2-2; maybe TRBD2 (7 bases). V gave up 7 bases and J gave up 4 bases, with 25 bases separating them. Germline-derived CDR1 and CDR2 are MDHEN and SYDVKM. This CDR3 contains 18 residues. The CDR3 spells CASTPNRGASGTTGELFF. As DNA, the CDR3 is TGTGCCAGCACCCCAAACCGGGGGGCTAGCGGAACCACCGGGGAGCTGTTTTTT.

This clone turned up a few times. The chain uses TRBV21-1 and TRBJ2-2; TRBD1, the table's D call, lacks a check against the DNA. TRBV21-1 is an annotated pseudogene. This CDR3 has 15 amino acids. The CDR3 DNA sequence: TGTGCCAGCCCTGGGATGAGGGACAGTACCGGGGAGCTGTTTTTT. Translating it yields CASPGMRDSTGELFF.

This clone was seen only a few times. The genes are TRBV6-6 and TRBJ1-3, with a weak D call TRBD1 (6 bases). CDR3 length: 14 amino acids. The V gene's germline CDR1 is MNHNY and CDR2 SVGAGI (reference sequence). Trimming removed 5 bases from V and 4 bases from J, with 12 bases in between. The CDR3 nucleotides are TGTGCCAGCAGTCAACAGGGTTCGGGAAACACCATATATTTT. Protein sequence: CASSQQGSGNTIYF.

This chain links TRBV30 with TRBJ1-1; D not certain. Per the germline V gene, CDR1 is GTSNPN and CDR2 is SVGIG (reference sequence). V was trimmed by 0 bases and J by 11 bases, leaving 16 bases between them. The CDR3 has 13 residues. In nucleotides, the CDR3 is TGTGCCTGGAGTGTTCCCATAGTTGGTCGGGCTTTCTTT. Its protein is CAWSVPIVGRAFF.

The table lists this clone with a few counts. The rearrangement links TRBV7-3 to TRBJ2-7, with TRBD2 matching over 8 bases. CDR3 size: 16 residues. J lost 2 bases, V lost 6 bases, and 12 bases had no gene match. Germline values: CDR1 SGHTA, CDR2 FQGTGA. The CDR3 bases are TGTGCCAGCAGTTCCCTAGAGCGGGAGATACCCTACGAGCAGTACTTC. Its protein is CASSSLEREIPYEQYF. Complete variable domain (other parts from reference TRBV7-3 and TRBJ2-7): GAGVSQTPSNKVTEKGKYVELRCDPISGHTALYWYRQSLGQGPEFLIYFQGTGAADDSGLPNDRFFAVRPEGSVSTLKIQRTERGDSAVYLCASSSLEREIPYEQYFGPGTRLTVT.

This clone was observed a single time. The chain combines TRBV6-1 with TRBJ1-5, with D possibly matching TRBD1 (6 bases). Trimming removed 3 bases at V and 5 bases at J, with 11 bases between. The germline CDR1 and CDR2 sequences are MNHNS and SASEGT. This CDR3 region has 14 residues. The chain's CDR3 is CASSEVAGDQPQHF. The CDR3 DNA reads as TGTGCCAGCAGTGAGGTGGCAGGGGATCAGCCCCAGCATTTT.

The chain carries TRBV30 and TRBJ2-1, with a tentative D call TRBD2 (6 bases). With 5 bases removed from V and 9 bases from J, the gap between germline ends came to 11 bases. The CDR3 contains 11 residues. CDR1 GTSNPN and CDR2 SVGIG come from the germline V gene (reference sequence). The CDR3 coding sequence is TGTGCCTGGGCTAGCGCGCCTGAGCAGTTCTTC. This gives the protein CAWASAPEQFF. Looking up the rest from reference TRBV30 and TRBJ2-1 gives the full variable domain: SQTIHQWPATLVQPVGSPLSLECTVEGTSNPNLYWYRQAAGRGLQLLFYSVGIGQISSEVPQNLSASRPQDRQFILSSKKLLLSDSGFYLCAWASAPEQFFGPGTRLTVL.

The chain is built from TRBV28 and TRBJ1-2, with TRBD1 matching 7 bases. Trimming cost V 10 bases and J 8 bases; bases outside gene matches: 16. CDR1 and CDR2 from the germline V gene are MDHEN and SYDVKM. The CDR3 contains 14 residues. The CDR3 nucleotides are TGTGCCATTTCGACAGGGAACGTTCTCGGAGGCTACACCTTC. Protein product: CAISTGNVLGGYTF.

The chain joins TRBV7-2 to TRBJ2-3; tentatively, D is TRBD1 (5 bases). The germline V gene has CDR1 SGHTA and CDR2 FQGNSA. The V gene lost 5 bases and the J gene lost 0 bases, with 12 bases spanning the gap. The CDR3 loop spans 15 amino acids. The CDR3 reads CASSPGLLSTDTQYF. In DNA form, the CDR3 reads TGTGCCAGCAGCCCAGGGTTGCTTAGCACAGATACGCAGTATTTT.

Here the CDR3 reads CASSALAGSRGEQFF. CDR3 coding DNA: TGTGCCAGCAGCGCGCTAGCGGGGAGCCGAGGTGAGCAGTTCTTC. This chain uses TRBV7-8 with TRBJ2-1, with 9 positions matching TRBD2. With V trimmed by 5 bases and J by 9 bases, 11 bases remained unmatched. The germline V gene encodes CDR1 SGHVS and CDR2 FQNEAQ. This CDR3 comprises 15 residues.

V usage is TRBV6-1 and J usage is TRBJ1-5; weak D call: TRBD1 (5 bases). The CDR3 runs to 14 residues. V gave up 7 bases and J gave up 6 bases, with 16 bases separating them. Germline assignment: CDR1 MNHNS and CDR2 SASEGT. CDR3 region: CASNGQGEGQPQHF. CDR3 DNA: TGTGCCAGCAACGGGCAGGGTGAAGGTCAGCCCCAGCATTTT.

The rearrangement uses TRBV19 and TRBJ2-1; 14 nucleotides match TRBD2. Germline CDR1 and CDR2: LNHDA and SQIVND (reference sequence). V was clipped by 9 bases and J by 8 bases; unmatched bases: 12. CDR3 size: 16 residues. CDR3 residues: CASGTSGSRAFDEQFF. DNA of the CDR3: TGTGCCAGCGGGACTAGCGGGAGTAGGGCCTTCGATGAGCAGTTCTTC.

The chain has TRBV29-1 and TRBJ1-2; 8 bases line up with TRBD1. The CDR3 has 14 residues. Germline V CDR1 and CDR2: SQVTM, ANQGSEA. J gave up 8 bases and V 3 bases, and 11 bases lay outside the gene matches. The CDR3 coding sequence is TGCAGCGTTGAGGTGACAGGGGCCTTATTCGGCTACACCTTC. It codes for CSVEVTGALFGYTF.

The V call is TRBV30, the J call TRBJ1-5, with a possible D match to TRBD1 (6 bases). There are 13 residues in the CDR3. V was pared by 2 bases and J by 10 bases, with 15 bases between. Looked up from germline, CDR1 is GTSNPN and CDR2 is SVGIG (reference sequence). CDR3 amino acids: CAWSRTEASPQHF. DNA of the CDR3: TGTGCCTGGAGTAGGACAGAGGCGTCTCCCCAGCATTTT. Based on the CDR3 plus reference TRBV30 and TRBJ1-5, the full variable domain is SQTIHQWPATLVQPVGSPLSLECTVEGTSNPNLYWYRQAAGRGLQLLFYSVGIGQISSEVPQNLSASRPQDRQFILSSKKLLLSDSGFYLCAWSRTEASPQHFGDGTRLSIL.

The J gene is TRBJ2-7, the V gene TRBV27, with TRBD2 identical over 7 bases. The CDR3 contains 14 residues. Looked up from germline, CDR1 is MNHEY and CDR2 is SMNVEV (reference sequence). Trimming took 6 bases from V and 4 from J; bases not matched to a gene: 9. CDR3: CASRTGLGGYEQYF. The CDR3 nucleotides read TGTGCCAGCAGAACCGGGCTGGGGGGGTACGAGCAGTACTTC.

The chain employs TRBV5-8 and TRBJ2-7, with D unclear. Trimming removed 0 bases at V and 7 bases at J, with 20 bases between. The CDR3 totals 16 residues. Germline loops: CDR1 SGHTS, CDR2 YDEGEE. This chain's CDR3 is CASSLGGRSPFLEQYF. The DNA of the CDR3 is TGTGCCAGCAGCTTGGGCGGCCGTTCGCCCTTCTTGGAGCAGTACTTC.

The rearrangement uses TRBV10-1 and TRBJ2-1; 7 bases line up with TRBD2. The germline V gene encodes CDR1 WNHNN and CDR2 SYGVQD (reference sequence). The CDR3 sequence is 13 residues long. V lost 5 bases and J lost 7; bases outside the gene matches: 5. CDR3 DNA: TGCGCCAGCAGTCGGGACTATAGGAATGAGCAGTTCTTC. The encoded protein is CASSRDYRNEQFF.